The 23 T cell receptor beta chains below were found in one sample sequenced in a study of blood T cell repertoires in COVID-19. Using immunoSEQ multiplex PCR, the repertoire was profiled, and TCRdb retains in-frame clones only, with some absent. The table records fewer than 500,000 clones, about 90% of them present only once. The sequencing sample was made of PBMCs or T cells enriched from blood (not recorded which). These receptors were obtained from a woman younger than 30 with acute COVID-19.

This clone was found once. CDR3 loop: CASSSLTQSGRSGANVLTF. Here the CDR3 DNA reads TGTGCCAGCAGTTCCCTAACCCAAAGCGGGAGATCTGGGGCCAACGTCCTGACTTTC. This chain connects TRBV27 to TRBJ2-6, with 8 bases that match TRBD2. The CDR3 contains 19 residues. With V trimmed by 4 bases and J by 1 base, 12 bases remained unmatched. Germline-derived CDR1 and CDR2 are MNHEY and SMNVEV (reference sequence).

J is TRBJ1-5 and V is TRBV5-6; TRBD1 aligns across 7 bases. The CDR3 covers 15 residues. V lost 2 bases and J lost 7; bases outside the gene matches: 9. In germline, CDR1 is SGHDT, CDR2 YYEEEE. CDR3 nucleotide sequence: TGTGCCAGCAGCTTTCGACAGGGTATTTTACAGCCCCAGCATTTT. This sequence encodes CASSFRQGILQPQHF.

As concerns this clone: The sample contains more than one DNA sequence encoding this CDR3. CDR3 sequence (DNA): TGTGCCAGTAGGCCGCTAGAAAAAGAGACCCAGTACTTC. This gives the protein CASRPLEKETQYF. The chain uses TRBV6-5 and TRBJ2-5; D is undetermined. The CDR3 contains 13 residues. The V gene lost 9 bases and the J gene lost 3 bases, with 14 bases spanning the gap. Germline-derived CDR1 and CDR2 are MNHEY and SVGAGI.

This chain uses TRBV7-2 with TRBJ1-2, with D unclear. The V gene lost 1 base and the J gene lost 4 bases, with 7 bases spanning the gap. The CDR3 totals 13 residues. CDR1 and CDR2 (germline): SGHTA, FQGNSA. In nucleotides, the CDR3 is TGTGCCAGCAGCTTAGACGGTGGCTATGGCTACACCTTC. This gives the protein CASSLDGGYGYTF.

The chain joins TRBV2 to TRBJ1-5, with TRBD1 as a possible D gene (6 bases). The CDR3 is 14 amino acids. Germline V gene lookup returns CDR1 SNHLY and CDR2 FYNNEI. V lost 4 bases to trimming and J lost 7 bases, with 14 bases between them. The CDR3: CASSAGDFRQPQHF. The CDR3 region has the DNA TGTGCCAGCAGTGCAGGGGATTTCAGGCAGCCCCAGCATTTT.

V gene TRBV7-6 combines with J gene TRBJ1-1; D unresolved. Germline CDR1 SGHVS, CDR2 FNYEAQ. V dropped 6 bases and J dropped 0 bases, with 14 bases sitting between them. This CDR3 contains 15 residues. CDR3 bases: TGTGCCAGCAGTCAACAACCGGGGATGAACACTGAAGCTTTCTTT. It translates to CASSQQPGMNTEAFF.

The gene calls are TRBV28 and TRBJ1-2; perhaps TRBD1 as D (5 bases). This CDR3 is 14 amino acids long. Germline V gives CDR1 MDHEN, CDR2 SYDVKM. Deletions cut 5 bases from V and 4 bases from J, with 14 bases between. As DNA, the CDR3 is TGTGCCAGCAGTCCTCCGGGGGGAAGCTATGGCTACACCTTC. Translating it yields CASSPPGGSYGYTF.

This chain joins TRBV14 and TRBJ2-1; D perhaps matches TRBD2 (8 bases). The CDR3 has 16 amino acids. Between the trimmed V and J ends, which lost 7 bases and 9 bases, there was a span of 25 bases. Germline assignment: CDR1 SGHDN and CDR2 FVKESK. Written as DNA, the CDR3 is TGTGCCAGCAAGGGACGGGAGGGGGCAGGGATTGGTGAGCAGTTCTTC. Protein product: CASKGREGAGIGEQFF.

The rearrangement uses TRBV12-3 or TRBV12-4 and TRBJ2-7, with a tentative D call TRBD2 (6 bases). The CDR3 is 13 amino acids. Trimming cost V 7 bases and J 4 bases, with 14 bases left between them. CDR3 sequence: CASKAGRLYEQYF. As DNA, the CDR3 is TGTGCCAGCAAAGCAGGGAGGTTATACGAGCAGTACTTC.

The chain links TRBV29-1 to TRBJ2-3; 9 positions match TRBD1. This CDR3 has 15 amino acids. CDR1 is SQVTM and CDR2 is ANQGSEA in the germline V gene. With 6 bases clipped from V and 1 base from J, the junction kept 8 bases outside the gene matches. The CDR3 DNA follows: TGCAGCGTCTCCGGGACAGGGTTTCGCACAGATACGCAGTATTTT. It specifies CSVSGTGFRTDTQYF.

The V call is TRBV5-1, the J call TRBJ2-1; 11 bases match TRBD2. The CDR3 length is 19 residues. V was pared by 4 bases and J by 0 bases, with 12 bases of the junction left unmatched. Germline V gene sequence: CDR1 SGHRS, CDR2 YFSETQ. The CDR3 sequence: CASSLGLAARGTSYNEQFF. The CDR3 nucleotides read TGCGCCAGCAGCCTGGGACTAGCGGCAAGGGGCACCTCCTACAATGAGCAGTTCTTC.

The chain has TRBV4-1 and TRBJ1-4; 9 bases align to TRBD1. The ends lost 0 bases at V and 4 bases at J; junction bases unmatched: 3. Germline lookup yields CDR1 MGHRA and CDR2 YSYEKL. This CDR3 has 16 amino acids. The CDR3 loop is CASSQDPGQGNEKLFF. The CDR3 DNA is TGCGCCAGCAGCCAAGATCCGGGACAGGGTAATGAAAAACTGTTTTTT.

The chain joins TRBV7-9 to TRBJ2-3; 7 positions match TRBD1. With 5 bases clipped from V and 0 bases from J, the junction kept 2 bases outside the gene matches. The CDR3 extends over 14 amino acids. Per the germline V gene, CDR1 is SEHNR and CDR2 is FQNEAQ (reference sequence). As DNA, the CDR3 is TGTGCCAGCAGCCGACAGGGTAGCACAGATACGCAGTATTTT. The encoded protein is CASSRQGSTDTQYF.

This clone appeared a few times. J is TRBJ1-3 and V is TRBV4-3, with D unresolved. V shed 1 base and J shed 1 base, with 8 bases lying between them. This CDR3 has 15 amino acids. The germline gives CDR1 LGHNA, CDR2 YSLEER. The CDR3 reads CASSQGSGSGNTIYF. CDR3 coding DNA: TGCGCCAGCAGCCAAGGGTCCGGGTCTGGAAACACCATATATTTT.

To note about this clone: This specimen includes other DNA sequences encoding the same CDR3. The chain links TRBV3-1 (or the pseudogene TRBV3-2) to TRBJ2-7, with TRBD1 identical over 9 bases. The germline CDR1 and CDR2 sequences are LGHDT and YNNKEL (reference sequence). The CDR3 runs to 15 residues. The V gene end was trimmed by 3 bases and the J gene end by 3 bases; junction bases not matched to a gene: 6. CDR3 in DNA: TGTGCCAGCAGCCAGGAGGGACAGGGTAACTACGAGCAGTACTTC. It specifies CASSQEGQGNYEQYF.

This clone came up once. This chain joins TRBV19 and TRBJ1-2; perhaps TRBD1 as D (6 bases). The V gene's germline CDR1 is LNHDA and CDR2 SQIVND (reference sequence). The CDR3 totals 14 residues. Deletions cut 6 bases from V and 4 bases from J, with 15 bases between. This chain's CDR3 is CASSEPGQSYGYTF. DNA of the CDR3: TGTGCCAGTAGCGAACCTGGACAGAGCTATGGCTACACCTTC.

This clone was observed a few times. The chain has TRBV2 and TRBJ1-2, with a weak D call TRBD1 (6 bases). The CDR3 contains 15 residues. Germline V gene sequence: CDR1 SNHLY, CDR2 FYNNEI. Trimming took off 1 base at V and 4 bases at J, with 13 bases between the two ends. CDR3 in DNA: TGTGCCAGCAGTGAAGGGACAGCTTTATCCTATGGCTACACCTTC. This gives the protein CASSEGTALSYGYTF.

This chain uses TRBV25-1 with TRBJ2-1, with 8 bases that match TRBD1. This CDR3 is built from 17 residues. The junction had 10 bases not matched to a gene; V was cut back by 4 bases and J by 2 bases. Germline V gene data show CDR1 as MGHDK and CDR2 as SYGVNS. CDR3 sequence: CASSAGPPRGPYNEQFF. The CDR3 bases are TGTGCCAGCAGTGCAGGCCCCCCCAGGGGGCCCTACAATGAGCAGTTCTTC.

This clone was detected a few times. The chain links TRBV27 to TRBJ2-2; the match to TRBD1 covers 7 bases. V trimming: 4 bases; J trimming: 1 base; junction bases outside the gene matches: 6. This CDR3 has 16 residues. Germline V gene sequence: CDR1 MNHEY, CDR2 SMNVEV (reference sequence). The CDR3 region is CASSSPAGGNTGELFF. CDR3 coding DNA: TGTGCCAGCAGTTCGCCAGCAGGGGGGAACACCGGGGAGCTGTTTTTT.

V is TRBV7-6 and J is TRBJ1-3, with D hard to call. The CDR3 extends over 15 amino acids. V lost 2 bases, J lost 0 bases, and 8 bases lay in between. Germline values: CDR1 SGHVS, CDR2 FNYEAQ. DNA of the CDR3: TGTGCCAGCAGCTTAAGCTACCCCTCTGGAAACACCATATATTTT. As protein: CASSLSYPSGNTIYF.

The rearrangement joins TRBV4-1 to TRBJ2-5, with D perhaps TRBD2 (5 bases). Germline CDR1 reads MGHRA; CDR2 reads YSYEKL. V was trimmed by 0 bases and J by 5 bases, leaving 10 bases between them. The CDR3 extends over 14 amino acids. The CDR3 DNA follows: TGCGCCAGCAGCCAAGATGCCGGAGGCGAGACCCAGTACTTC. It is translated as CASSQDAGGETQYF.

The chain carries TRBV12-5 and TRBJ2-6; D not certain. V lost 7 bases and J 0 bases, leaving 4 bases between the germline ends. The CDR3 totals 13 residues. Germline CDR1 LGHNT, CDR2 FRNRAP. The CDR3 loop is CASASSGANVLTF. The CDR3 region has the DNA TGTGCTAGTGCTTCCTCTGGGGCCAACGTCCTGACTTTC.

The chain uses TRBV5-8 and TRBJ1-6; D remains unclear. The CDR3 extends over 13 amino acids. In germline, CDR1 is SGHTS, CDR2 YDEGEE. The V end lost 0 bases, the J end lost 5 bases, and 3 bases lay between the germline ends. The CDR3 nucleotides read TGTGCCAGCAGCTTGGTCGATAATTCACCCCTCCACTTT. Amino acids: CASSLVDNSPLHF.